The sequence of this TCR beta chain was determined in a study of blood T cell repertoires in COVID-19. Study summary: Samples taken during acute and convalescent COVID-19 were collected in the United States, Italy and Spain. In each case, the material was cDNA or gDNA derived from T cells, B-cell-depleted T cells, or PBMCs.

Trimming removed 6 bases at V and 3 bases at J, with 11 bases between. CDR3 size: 13 residues. Germline CDR1 and CDR2: SQVTM and ANQGSEA. The protocol was immunoSEQ multiplex PCR, while the TCRdb copy is restricted to in-frame clones and leaves out a portion. The profile covers about 180,000 clones, with about 84% appearing a single time and about 20% taken by the ten largest. Seattle patient enrollment occurred during active infection, with longitudinal follow-up thereafter. The chain combines TRBV29-1 with TRBJ1-4; weak D call: TRBD1 (6 bases). The source of this sequence is a person aged 65 to 85 with COVID-19, enrolled during active disease. Sequencing input: peripheral blood. CDR3 DNA: TGCAGCGTCACAGGGAAAGCTAATGAAAAACTGTTTTTT. It encodes CSVTGKANEKLFF.